These 13 T cell receptor beta chains came from one sample sequenced in a study of neurological immune-mediated disorders. One entry per CDR3 protein, called by TCRdb with MiXCR from the 5' RACE reads. The sample yields roughly 70,000 distinct CDR3 sequences, 4.8% seen once. The source material was PBMCs. These TCRs come from a woman aged 70-85 years with multiple sclerosis.

This clonotype has a count of ten or more. This sequence joins TRBV2 and TRBJ2-2; D is possibly TRBD2 (5 bases). The CDR3 length is 14 residues. The germline V gene encodes CDR1 SNHLY and CDR2 FYNNEI. V was trimmed by 6 bases and J by 1 base, leaving 9 bases between them. CDR3 in DNA: TGTGCCAGCAGATTCAGCGGGAACACCGGGGAGCTGTTTTTT. Its protein product is CASRFSGNTGELFF.

This clonotype was seen at least ten times. This chain uses TRBV5-6 with TRBJ1-6, with 10 bases fitting TRBD1. This CDR3 region has 14 residues. Germline CDR1 reads SGHDT; CDR2 reads YYEEEE. With 4 bases clipped from V and 6 bases from J, the junction kept 1 base outside the gene matches. In DNA form, the CDR3 reads TGTGCCAGCAGCCGGACAGGGGGTAATTCACCCCTCCACTTT. It is translated as CASSRTGGNSPLHF.

This clonotype showed up many times. This chain links TRBV7-2 with TRBJ2-7; either TRBD1 or TRBD2 may supply D (5 bases each). Trimming stripped 5 bases from V and 0 bases from J, with 11 bases between. CDR1 is SGHTA, CDR2 FQGNSA, per germline. The CDR3 consists of 14 residues. This chain's CDR3 is CASSRDRSSYEQYF. CDR3 sequence (DNA): TGTGCCAGCAGCCGGGACCGGAGCTCCTACGAGCAGTACTTC. Full variable domain (outside the CDR3, taken from reference TRBV7-2 and TRBJ2-7): GAGVSQSPSNKVTEKGKDVELRCDPISGHTALYWYRQSLGQGLEFLIYFQGNSAPDKSGLPSDRFSAERTGGSVSTLTIQRTQQEDSAVYLCASSRDRSSYEQYFGPGTRLTVT.

This clonotype was seen many times. This CDR3 reads CSARGTSGSHTGELFF. The CDR3 nucleotides are TGCAGTGCTAGAGGTACTAGCGGGAGCCACACCGGGGAGCTGTTTTTT. This chain links TRBV20-1 with TRBJ2-2; TRBD2 aligns across 11 bases. The trim removed 1 base at V and 3 bases at J, leaving 4 bases unmatched. The CDR3 runs to 16 residues. CDR1 and CDR2 (germline): DFQATT, SNEGSKA (reference sequence).

This clonotype has a count of ten or more. V gene TRBV20-1 combines with J gene TRBJ2-2; D is undetermined. Germline assignment: CDR1 DFQATT and CDR2 SNEGSKA (reference sequence). V was clipped by 5 bases and J by 5 bases, with 9 bases between them. The CDR3 is 12 amino acids. The chain's CDR3 is CSAASLTGELFF. CDR3 DNA sequence: TGCAGTGCTGCGAGTTTAACCGGGGAGCTGTTTTTT.

This clonotype appeared many times. This chain uses TRBV14 with TRBJ1-1; maybe TRBD1 (5 bases). This CDR3 has 13 residues. V lost 0 bases and J lost 11, with 13 bases in between. The V gene's germline CDR1 is SGHDN and CDR2 FVKESK. CDR3 bases: TGTGCCAGCAGCCAAGATTGGCAGGGAAGTGCTTTCTTT. Protein: CASSQDWQGSAFF.

This clonotype was counted at least ten times. This chain connects TRBV9 to TRBJ2-1; 12 bases are shared with TRBD2. The J segment lost 6 bases and the V segment lost 4 bases, leaving 2 bases of the junction unmatched. This CDR3 spans 14 amino acids. Germline CDR1 is SGDLS and CDR2 is YYNGEE. CDR3 in amino acids: CASSPTSGSNEQFF. CDR3 sequence (DNA): TGTGCCAGCAGCCCGACTAGCGGGAGCAATGAGCAGTTCTTC.

This clonotype was detected many times. This chain joins TRBV6-2 or TRBV6-3 and TRBJ2-5; no reliable D call. This CDR3 region has 12 residues. Germline V gives CDR1 MNHEY, CDR2 SVGEGT. Trimming took 8 bases from V and 1 from J, leaving 8 bases between them. CDR3 in amino acids: CASSTLQETQYF. The CDR3 bases are TGTGCCAGCTCGACGCTCCAAGAGACCCAGTACTTC.

This clonotype has ten or more counts. The J gene is TRBJ1-1, the V gene TRBV12-3 or TRBV12-4; TRBD1 is a possible D gene (5 bases). CDR3 length: 15 amino acids. The V and J ends lost 6 bases and 5 bases respectively, with 19 bases between them. In DNA, the CDR3 is TGTGCCAGCAGCCCCTGGACACTATGGAGGACTGAAGCTTTCTTT. Encoded protein: CASSPWTLWRTEAFF.

This clonotype was recorded many times. The chain is built from TRBV10-3 and TRBJ2-3, with TRBD2 identical over 8 bases. The junction had 7 bases not matched to a gene; V was cut back by 4 bases and J by 4 bases. CDR3 length equals 15 residues. Germline V gene data show CDR1 as ENHRY and CDR2 as SYGVKD. The CDR3 DNA reads TGTGCCATCAGTGTGTCGGCGGGAGGATCAGATACGCAGTATTTT. Its protein product is CAISVSAGGSDTQYF.

This clonotype was observed many times. The rearrangement uses TRBV2 and TRBJ1-5, with TRBD1 matching over 10 bases. The CDR3 spans 16 residues. CDR1 and CDR2 from the germline V gene are SNHLY and FYNNEI. Trimming cost V 5 bases and J 8 bases; bases outside gene matches: 12. CDR3 in DNA: TGTGCCAGCAGTAACTTGGACGAGACAGGGGGCAAGCCCCAGCATTTT. This gives the protein CASSNLDETGGKPQHF.

This clonotype was observed many times. V usage is TRBV20-1 and J usage is TRBJ1-6; D gene ambiguous. The ends were cut back, 4 bases at V and 0 bases at J, with 13 bases in the middle. CDR1 DFQATT and CDR2 SNEGSKA come from the germline V gene (reference sequence). This CDR3 region has 16 residues. In DNA form, the CDR3 reads TGCAGTGCTACCAAACTTATTAGCTCCTATAATTCACCCCTCCACTTT. It encodes CSATKLISSYNSPLHF.

The chain is built from TRBV20-1 and TRBJ1-5; 9 bases agree with TRBD1. The CDR3 is made up of 17 amino acids. CDR1 DFQATT and CDR2 SNEGSKA come from the germline V gene (reference sequence). With 5 bases clipped from V and 0 bases from J, the junction kept 11 bases outside the gene matches. CDR3: CSAAPGQGRYSNQPQHF. The CDR3 DNA reads TGCAGTGCTGCTCCGGGACAGGGAAGGTATAGCAATCAGCCCCAGCATTTT.